Described below is a single T cell receptor beta chain sequence and its context. This clonotype has only a few counts. Its binding antigen is unknown. Base quality data are lacking; no much larger clone is found one base away. The roughly 42 donors, aged 6 to 90 years, were systemically healthy Caucasian individuals from Russia. Around 9.9 milliliters of peripheral blood were collected from each donor into EDTA-treated Vacutainer tubes. PBMCs were isolated by Ficoll-Paque density-gradient centrifugation, with at least 7 million obtained per sample. Trizol reagent was used to extract total RNA from the PBMCs, yielding at least 6 micrograms per sample. The percentages of naive CD45RAhigh/CD27high T cells were determined by flow cytometry on a PBMC aliquot from every donor. Libraries were made using 5' RACE. Instrument used: Illumina HiSeq 2500. The second PCR ran for about 6 to 11 cycles and used a J-beta primer mix along with a sample-barcoded 5' primer. Each TCR beta cDNA molecule received a unique molecular identifier from a template-switch 5' adaptor carrying 12 random nucleotides. At least 2.5 million CDR3-containing paired-end reads were obtained from each sample. First-strand cDNA synthesis was performed from all RNA using the Mint cDNA synthesis kit, with priming by a TRBC-specific oligonucleotide. Following uracil-DNA glycosylase treatment, all cDNA underwent a first 18-cycle PCR with the universal primers M1SS and BC2_uni_R. As for how the authors treated the data: Each sample was normalized by randomly selecting 1 million high-quality reads, each carrying a distinct molecular identifier. Reads sharing molecular identifiers were discarded rather than binned into consensus sequences. MiTCR, set to a Q25 quality threshold and the strictest error-elimination algorithm, was used for CDR3 identification, clonotype clustering and error correction. A nonparametric unseen species model with Euler transformation was used to estimate lower-bound total TCR beta diversity. TCRdb reworked the public reads: Q25 trimming with fastp, MiXCR clone assembly, productive beta chains retained. Rows matching on CDR3 protein sequence are summarized as one entry with the most common DNA and genes. The V and J calls and clone size are TCRdb's, not the authors'. The sample table contains some 930,000 distinct CDR3 sequences; only one count was recorded for almost 30% of them. The top ten clonotypes cover more than 8.5% of the sample.

The data stem from a study of blood T cells in healthy people across ages (dated by TCRdb to the mid-2010s). With regard to the full study: In model experiments, template switching captured roughly one uniquely barcoded TCR beta cDNA molecule for every two T cells. Using deep sequencing normalized with unique cDNA molecular identifiers, the study measured how TCR beta repertoire diversity changes with age. Four age groups were formed from the donors: young (average roughly 15 years), middle-aged (around 39), aged (about 62) and long-lived (less than 85). For two donors (one aged 18 to 30 and one aged 80 or older), the study analyzed two additional independent replicas of 1 million unique cDNA reads from the same blood draw.

V gives up 4 bases and J gives up 8 bases, and the segment between their germline ends measures 11 bases. Including the terminal cysteine and phenylalanine, the CDR3 comprises 13 residues. Left in the record is the CDR3 DNA by itself, 39 bases read in frame from the first base. Overall study outcomes, separate from this receptor: The CMV infection status of donors was not known, potentially confounding age-related changes in expanded clonotypes. Total diversity estimates from one million sequenced T cells were considered lower bounds and underestimates. Conclusive comparison of naive and antigen-experienced compartments was prevented by the profiling of bulk unsorted PBMCs. The long-lived group showed more naive CD4+ T cells, fewer expanded clones and increased TCR diversity than the aged group, suggesting age selection. As age increased, observed TCR beta diversity per million T cells dropped in a roughly linear way, and a significant reduction was already evident by age 40. There was a strong correlation between observed TCR beta diversity and the percentage of naive T cells measured by flow cytometry.

The same sample was also used in a study of T cells of mothers and their children. The second paper further reports: Donors were nine systemically healthy Caucasian individuals: three mothers and their six children. cDNA synthesis consumed the entire amount of extracted RNA, loaded at around 1.5 ug RNA in each 15 ul reaction. In the second PCR, sample barcodes and 2-4 random nucleotides were introduced via the M1S primer. More than 9 million TCR beta CDR3 reads were obtained from each mother, and about 3 million reads were obtained from each child. Thymic selection shapes the output of TCR recombination in a similar way in related and unrelated pairs, and inherited differences have a minor effect. Normalized repertoire overlap was always found to be slightly, but never significantly, higher in related mother-child pairs than in unrelated mother-child pairs. With a sensitivity of roughly 93 clones per million clonotypes, no persistent microchimeric T cell clones were detected. To look for features that set related mother-child pairs apart from unrelated individuals, the researchers ran deep NGS to compare the TCR beta repertoires of mothers and children. On average, the children were approximately 11 +/- 4 years old, while the mothers were 40 +/- 4 years old. After adapter ligation was performed with NEBNext reagents, the libraries were sequenced on an Illumina HiSeq 2000 with 100+100 nt paired-end reads. Mother and child libraries were prepared a month apart and sequenced in separate runs to prevent cross-contamination. For each donor, somewhere between 500,000 and 2,000,000 distinct TCR beta clonotypes were identified. Naive TCR beta clonotypes were estimated from low-frequency clonotypes matched to each donor's FACS-determined naive share, without sorting.

The clonotype was recovered from a woman in her thirties or forties in good health. The rearranged chain carries TRBV12-3 or TRBV12-4 and TRBJ1-4; confidence is insufficient to name the D gene. Sequencing used blood. The nucleotide sequence reads TGTGCCAGCAGTTCCACCCGTTGGGAAAAACTGTTTTTT. Its protein is CASSSTRWEKLFF.